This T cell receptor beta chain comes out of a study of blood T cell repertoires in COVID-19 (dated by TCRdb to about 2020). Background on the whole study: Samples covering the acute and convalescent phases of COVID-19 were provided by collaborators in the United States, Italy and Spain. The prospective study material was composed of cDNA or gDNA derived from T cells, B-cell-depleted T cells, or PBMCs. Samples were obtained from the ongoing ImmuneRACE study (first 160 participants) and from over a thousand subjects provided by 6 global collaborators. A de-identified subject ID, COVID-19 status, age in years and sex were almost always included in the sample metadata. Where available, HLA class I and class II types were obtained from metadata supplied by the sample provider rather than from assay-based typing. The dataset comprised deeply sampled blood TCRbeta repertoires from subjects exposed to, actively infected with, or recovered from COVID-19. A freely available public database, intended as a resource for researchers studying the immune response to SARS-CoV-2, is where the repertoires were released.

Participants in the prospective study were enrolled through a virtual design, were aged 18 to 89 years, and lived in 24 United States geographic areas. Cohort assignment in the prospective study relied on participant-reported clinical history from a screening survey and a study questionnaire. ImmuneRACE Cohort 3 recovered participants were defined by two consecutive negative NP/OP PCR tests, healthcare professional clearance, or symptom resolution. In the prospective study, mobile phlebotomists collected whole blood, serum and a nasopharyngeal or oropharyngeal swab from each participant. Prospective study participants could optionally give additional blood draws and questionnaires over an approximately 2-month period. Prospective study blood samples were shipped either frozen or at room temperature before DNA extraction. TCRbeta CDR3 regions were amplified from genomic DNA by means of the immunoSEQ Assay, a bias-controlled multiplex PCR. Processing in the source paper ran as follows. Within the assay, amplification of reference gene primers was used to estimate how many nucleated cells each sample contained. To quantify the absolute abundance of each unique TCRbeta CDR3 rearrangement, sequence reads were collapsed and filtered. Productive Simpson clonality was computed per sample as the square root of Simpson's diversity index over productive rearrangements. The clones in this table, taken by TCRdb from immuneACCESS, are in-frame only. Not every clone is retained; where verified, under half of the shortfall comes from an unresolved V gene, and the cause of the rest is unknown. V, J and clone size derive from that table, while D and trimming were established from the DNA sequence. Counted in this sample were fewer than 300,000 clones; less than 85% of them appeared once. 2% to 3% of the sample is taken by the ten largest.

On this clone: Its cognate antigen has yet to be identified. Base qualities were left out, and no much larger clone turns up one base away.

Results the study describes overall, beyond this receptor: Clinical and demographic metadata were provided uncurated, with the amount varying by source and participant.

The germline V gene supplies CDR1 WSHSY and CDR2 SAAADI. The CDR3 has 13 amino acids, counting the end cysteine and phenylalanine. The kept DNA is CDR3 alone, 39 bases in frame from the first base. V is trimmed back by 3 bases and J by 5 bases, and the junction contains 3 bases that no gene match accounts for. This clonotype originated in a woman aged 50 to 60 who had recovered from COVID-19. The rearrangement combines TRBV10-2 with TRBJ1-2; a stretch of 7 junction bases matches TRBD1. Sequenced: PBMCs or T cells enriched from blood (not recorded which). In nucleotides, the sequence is TGCGCCAGCAGTGATACAGGGGTTTATGGCTACACCTTC. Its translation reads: CASSDTGVYGYTF.